This entry concerns a single T cell receptor beta chain. The antigen remains unidentified. This sample was taken from a study of cytomegalovirus exposure and HLA in healthy donors. About the research overall: Per a later analysis, the roughly 690 first-cohort and more than 100 validation repertoires shared one platform. Study findings and constraints: There were some public TCRs occurring in many donors, but most TCR sequences were rare. A list of 164 TCR beta chains associated with cytomegalovirus was given. High sensitivity and specificity were reportedly achieved when the classifier diagnosed cytomegalovirus status.

Method: immunoSEQ multiplex PCR; TCRdb's copy keeps in-frame clones and lacks some. The repertoire consists of 150,000 or so clones, with more than 75% occurring once and the leading ten covering roughly 1.5%. Sequenced: PBMCs. This sequence was found in a woman aged 25 to 45 in good health and CMV-seronegative.

The CDR3 is CASSHGMRQGYNSPLHF. CDR3 coding DNA: TGCGCCAGCAGCCATGGGATGCGGCAGGGCTATAATTCACCCCTCCACTTT. V usage is TRBV4-1 and J usage is TRBJ1-6; a possible D gene is TRBD1 (5 bases). Germline V CDR1 and CDR2: MGHRA, YSYEKL. The germline V and J ends were trimmed by 3 bases and 3 bases, with 15 bases remaining between them. The CDR3 is made up of 17 amino acids.